This T cell receptor beta chain stems from a study of shared clonotypes between healthy human individuals. Study conclusions and caveats: The low donor count limited represented genetic and exposure-history diversity.

CD8 cells regarded as naive lacked CD45RO, were positively chosen for CCR7, and omitted terminally differentiated effector memory CD45RA+ cells. Adult donors, all healthy and HIV-negative, had no recent acute infections or vaccinations. Turning to this clone: Its matching antigen is unknown.

Evenly divided among several immunoSEQ plates was the genomic DNA of each subset. Authors' methods: Junction-only immunoSEQ data arrived without quality scores, meaning filtering differed. Sequencing was performed with immunoSEQ multiplex PCR; in TCRdb, only in-frame clones are kept and a portion is missing. V and J calls and clone size are given by that table; D and trimming were obtained from the DNA. The repertoire holds some 2 million clones, with about 95% as singletons. This TCR was recovered from a young man in good health. Material: naive CD8+ T cells sorted from blood.

The CDR3 protein is CASSWAMGQGWEQYF. The CDR3 nucleotides read TGTGCCAGCAGTTGGGCCATGGGACAGGGGTGGGAGCAGTACTTC. The chain carries TRBV27 and TRBJ2-7; 10 bases agree with TRBD1. The ends lost 4 bases at V and 7 bases at J; junction bases unmatched: 10. The germline V gene encodes CDR1 MNHEY and CDR2 SMNVEV (reference sequence). The CDR3 runs 15 residues.